This is a list of T cell receptor beta chains from one sample in a study of Graves' ophthalmopathy and Graves' hyperthyroidism. Via MiXCR, TCRdb re-called the multiplex PCR reads, giving one row per CDR3 protein. The sample lists about 400,000 distinct CDR3 sequences; around 20% were seen once. The sequencing sample was made of peripheral blood. The receptors shown here come from a woman aged 18-30 years with stable Graves' hyperthyroidism. CDR3s include the opening cysteine and the closing phenylalanine or tryptophan.

J gene,V gene,CDR3 protein
TRBJ1-5,TRBV28,CASSFLPNQPQHF
TRBJ1-1,TRBV29-1,CSVERRLMNTEAFF
TRBJ1-5,TRBV20-1,CSASLSGGQPQHF
TRBJ2-7,TRBV6-1,CASSPEGGLYEQYF
TRBJ1-1,TRBV13,CASSSRGGDRVYTEAFF
TRBJ2-7,TRBV6-1,CASSKGGGYEQYF
TRBJ2-4,TRBV7-9,CASSPRTGQNIQYF
TRBJ1-1,TRBV6-2/TRBV6-3,CATSRGPTEAFF
TRBJ1-2,TRBV3-1,CASSPRDRGFRRDYGYTF
TRBJ1-2,TRBV6-1,CASRSRVNYGYTF
TRBJ1-2,TRBV27,CASSMELGPVYGYTF
TRBJ2-7,TRBV27,CASSSAGFSEQYF
TRBJ2-5,TRBV3-1,CASSPRAGAGGTQYF
TRBJ1-1,TRBV7-9,CASSLVPGDTEAFF
TRBJ2-7,TRBV15,CATSRDEATYEQYF
TRBJ2-7,TRBV28,CASSYPPANEQYF
TRBJ1-5,TRBV7-8,CASSSWTGEEDQPQHF
TRBJ2-3,TRBV11-2,CASSLSPDTQYF
TRBJ2-6,TRBV7-8,CASVHLGTGANVLTF
TRBJ1-5,TRBV20-1,CSVNANRGSNQPQHF
TRBJ2-5,TRBV9,CASSGGQGKETQYF
TRBJ1-2,TRBV19,CASTPDRKRYTF
TRBJ1-2,TRBV12-3/TRBV12-4,CASGLPKGSSYGYTF
TRBJ2-7,TRBV6-5,CASSYLIDEQYF
TRBJ2-5,TRBV7-2,CASSLAGWQETQYF
TRBJ1-4,TRBV27,CASSSTNEKLFF
TRBJ1-3,TRBV7-2,CASSLVRRAGNTIYF
TRBJ2-2,TRBV5-1,CASRPGLGTGELFF
TRBJ1-2,TRBV16,CASSQPGGVRIKYGYTF
TRBJ2-7,TRBV27,CASSQASQWEQYF
TRBJ1-3,TRBV11-2,CATTPISGNTIYF
TRBJ1-2,TRBV20-1,CSARKVRDSLTYGYTF
TRBJ1-2,TRBV20-1,CSAGRQQQVGNYGYTF
TRBJ1-6,TRBV6-5,CASSYPPGGRSNSPLHF
TRBJ1-2,TRBV9,CASSRGQAHGGSGYTF
TRBJ2-7,TRBV2,CASSEGLRFDYEQYF
TRBJ2-2,TRBV30,CANNPGNTGELFF
TRBJ2-5,TRBV29-1,CSARESFNPQETQYF
TRBJ2-5,TRBV7-2,CASSPGALAGETQYF
TRBJ2-4,TRBV5-1,CASSFGGAKNIKYF
TRBJ2-3,TRBV6-4,CASREGLAGFTDTQYF
TRBJ2-5,TRBV6-1,CASSLDSIQETQYF
TRBJ1-2,TRBV7-8,CASSLLEGRDGYTF
TRBJ2-5,TRBV7-7,CASSLAPGSTETQYF
TRBJ2-5,TRBV12-3/TRBV12-4,CASSSNVEGETQYF
TRBJ1-2,TRBV12-3/TRBV12-4,CASSFDKGSRYTF
TRBJ2-2,TRBV24-1,CATSAAGLDSGDLFF
TRBJ2-7,TRBV14,CASSQGSSGRTYEQYF
TRBJ1-5,TRBV3-1,CASSPGTQNQPQHF
TRBJ1-6,TRBV28,CASSLRGHNSPLHF
TRBJ1-5,TRBV12-3/TRBV12-4,CASSFGNLQPQHF
TRBJ2-7,TRBV20-1,CSARQVGYMDEQYF
TRBJ1-1,TRBV10-3,CAISEPGTGKNTEAFF
TRBJ2-7,TRBV25-1,CASREQGANEQYF
TRBJ1-1,TRBV12-3/TRBV12-4,CASSPSAGGDTEAFF